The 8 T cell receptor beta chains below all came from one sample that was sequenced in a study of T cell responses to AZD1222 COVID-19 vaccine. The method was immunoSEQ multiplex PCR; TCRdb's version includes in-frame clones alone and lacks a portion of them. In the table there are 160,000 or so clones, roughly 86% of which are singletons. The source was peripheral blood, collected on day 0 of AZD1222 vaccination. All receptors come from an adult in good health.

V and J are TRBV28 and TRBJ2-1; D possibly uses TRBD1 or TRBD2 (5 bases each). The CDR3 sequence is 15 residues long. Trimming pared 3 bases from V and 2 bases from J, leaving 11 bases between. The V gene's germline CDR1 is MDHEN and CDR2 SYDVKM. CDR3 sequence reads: CASSFVGDPYNEQFF. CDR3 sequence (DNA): TGTGCCAGCAGTTTCGTCGGGGACCCCTACAATGAGCAGTTCTTC.

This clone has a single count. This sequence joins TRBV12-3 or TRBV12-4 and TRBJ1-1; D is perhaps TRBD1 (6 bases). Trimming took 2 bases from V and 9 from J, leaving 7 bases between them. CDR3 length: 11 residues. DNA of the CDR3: TGTGCCAGCAGTTTAACAGGGAAAGCTTTCTTT. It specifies CASSLTGKAFF.

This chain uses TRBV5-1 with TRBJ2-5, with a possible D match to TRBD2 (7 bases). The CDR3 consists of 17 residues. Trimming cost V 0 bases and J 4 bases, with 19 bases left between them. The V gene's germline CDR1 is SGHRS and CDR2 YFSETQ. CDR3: CASSLAGRGAQRETQYF. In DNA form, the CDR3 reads TGCGCCAGCAGCTTGGCCGGTCGGGGGGCGCAGCGAGAGACCCAGTACTTC. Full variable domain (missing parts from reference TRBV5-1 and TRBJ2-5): KAGVTQTPRYLIKTRGQQVTLSCSPISGHRSVSWYQQTPGQGLQFLFEYFSETQRNKGNFPGRFSGRQFSNSRSEMNVSTLELGDSALYLCASSLAGRGAQRETQYFGPGTRLLVL.

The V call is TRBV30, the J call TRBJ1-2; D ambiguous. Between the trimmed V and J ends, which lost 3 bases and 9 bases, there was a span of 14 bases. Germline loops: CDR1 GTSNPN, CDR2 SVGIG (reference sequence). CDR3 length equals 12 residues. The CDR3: CAWSPVGMSYTF. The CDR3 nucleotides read TGTGCCTGGAGCCCCGTAGGGATGAGCTACACCTTC.

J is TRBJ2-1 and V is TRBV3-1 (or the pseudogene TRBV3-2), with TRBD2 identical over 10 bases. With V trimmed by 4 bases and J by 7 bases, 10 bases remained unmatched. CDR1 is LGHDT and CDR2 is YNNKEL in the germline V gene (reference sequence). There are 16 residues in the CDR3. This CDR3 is CASSRIAASGGNEQFF. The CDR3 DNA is TGTGCCAGCAGCCGCATAGCGGCTAGCGGGGGTAATGAGCAGTTCTTC.

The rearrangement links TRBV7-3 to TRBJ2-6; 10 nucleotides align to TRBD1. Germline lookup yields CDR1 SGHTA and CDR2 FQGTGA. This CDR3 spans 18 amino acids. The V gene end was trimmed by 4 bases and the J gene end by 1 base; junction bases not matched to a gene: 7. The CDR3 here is CASSYPGQGLSGANVLTF. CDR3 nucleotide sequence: TGTGCCAGCAGCTACCCGGGACAGGGGTTATCTGGGGCCAACGTCCTGACTTTC.

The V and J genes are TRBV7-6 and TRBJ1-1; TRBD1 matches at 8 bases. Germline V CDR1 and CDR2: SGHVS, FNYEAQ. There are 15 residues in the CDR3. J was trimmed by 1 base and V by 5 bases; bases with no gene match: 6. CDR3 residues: CASSGRQGSNTEAFF. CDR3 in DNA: TGTGCCAGCAGCGGCAGACAGGGGTCGAACACTGAAGCTTTCTTT.

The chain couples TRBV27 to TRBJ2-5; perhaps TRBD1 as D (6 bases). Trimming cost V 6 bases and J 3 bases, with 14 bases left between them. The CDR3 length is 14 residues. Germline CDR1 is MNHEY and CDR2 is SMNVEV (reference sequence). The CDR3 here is CASSPRQDKETQYF. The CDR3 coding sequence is TGTGCCAGCAGCCCGAGACAGGATAAAGAGACCCAGTACTTC.